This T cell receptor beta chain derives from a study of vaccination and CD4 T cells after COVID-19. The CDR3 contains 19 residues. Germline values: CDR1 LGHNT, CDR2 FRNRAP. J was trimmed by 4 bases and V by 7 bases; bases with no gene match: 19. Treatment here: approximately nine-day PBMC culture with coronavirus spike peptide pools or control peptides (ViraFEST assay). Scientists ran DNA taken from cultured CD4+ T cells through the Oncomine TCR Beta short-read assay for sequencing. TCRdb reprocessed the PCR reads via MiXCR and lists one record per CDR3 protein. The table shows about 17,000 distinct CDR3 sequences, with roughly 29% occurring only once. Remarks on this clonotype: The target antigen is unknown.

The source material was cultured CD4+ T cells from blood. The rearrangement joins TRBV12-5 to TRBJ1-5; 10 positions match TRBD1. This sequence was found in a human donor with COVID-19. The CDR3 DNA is TGTGCTAGTGCCCGGGGAGACAGGGGGCTAGGAGGTAGTAATCAGCCCCAGCATTTT. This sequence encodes CASARGDRGLGGSNQPQHF.